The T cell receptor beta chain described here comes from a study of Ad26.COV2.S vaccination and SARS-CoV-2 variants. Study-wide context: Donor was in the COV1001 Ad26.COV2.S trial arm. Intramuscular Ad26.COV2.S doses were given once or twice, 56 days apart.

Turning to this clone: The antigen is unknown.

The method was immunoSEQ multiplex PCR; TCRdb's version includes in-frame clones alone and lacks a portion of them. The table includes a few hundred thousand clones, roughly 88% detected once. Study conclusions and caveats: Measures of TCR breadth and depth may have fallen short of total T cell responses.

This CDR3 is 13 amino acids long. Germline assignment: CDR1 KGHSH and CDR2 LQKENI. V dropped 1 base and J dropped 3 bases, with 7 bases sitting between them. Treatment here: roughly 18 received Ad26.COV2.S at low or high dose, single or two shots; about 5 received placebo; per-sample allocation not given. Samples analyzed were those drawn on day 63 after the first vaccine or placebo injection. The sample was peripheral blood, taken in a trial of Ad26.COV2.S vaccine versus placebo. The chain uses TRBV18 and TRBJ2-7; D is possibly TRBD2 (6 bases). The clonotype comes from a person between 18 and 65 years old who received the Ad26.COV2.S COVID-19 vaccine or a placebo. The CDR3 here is CASSPRGLYEQYF. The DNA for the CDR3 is TGTGCCAGCTCACCACGGGGACTCTACGAGCAGTACTTC.